This T cell receptor (beta chain) is drawn from a study of shared clonotypes between healthy human individuals. Study results and caveats: Sharing across a few donors was seen in about 5% of naive CD4 clonotypes. A generally larger estimated richness was seen in naive subsets than in memory subsets.

Germline values: CDR1 LGHNA, CDR2 YNFKEQ. V lost 5 bases, J lost 2 bases, and 10 bases stayed unmatched. This CDR3 has 16 residues. To note about this clone: Its specificity is not known.

For every subset, genomic DNA was evenly distributed across several immunoSEQ plates. Repertoires were generated with immunoSEQ multiplex PCR, while TCRdb's copy carries only in-frame clones and drops some. The data show 650,000 to 750,000 clones, 55% to 75% seen once. From CD4+ cells came CD45RA+ naive and CD45RA-negative memory subsets. Sequencing input: memory CD4+ T cells sorted from blood. Subset denoted: CD45RA-negative fraction. This clonotype was sampled from a woman in her thirties in good health. The gene calls are TRBV4-2 and TRBJ2-7; 9 bases are a match to TRBD1. In nucleotides, the CDR3 is TGTGCCAGCAGCTCAATCCTGACAGGGGGTACCTACGAGCAGTACTTC. Translation: CASSSILTGGTYEQYF.